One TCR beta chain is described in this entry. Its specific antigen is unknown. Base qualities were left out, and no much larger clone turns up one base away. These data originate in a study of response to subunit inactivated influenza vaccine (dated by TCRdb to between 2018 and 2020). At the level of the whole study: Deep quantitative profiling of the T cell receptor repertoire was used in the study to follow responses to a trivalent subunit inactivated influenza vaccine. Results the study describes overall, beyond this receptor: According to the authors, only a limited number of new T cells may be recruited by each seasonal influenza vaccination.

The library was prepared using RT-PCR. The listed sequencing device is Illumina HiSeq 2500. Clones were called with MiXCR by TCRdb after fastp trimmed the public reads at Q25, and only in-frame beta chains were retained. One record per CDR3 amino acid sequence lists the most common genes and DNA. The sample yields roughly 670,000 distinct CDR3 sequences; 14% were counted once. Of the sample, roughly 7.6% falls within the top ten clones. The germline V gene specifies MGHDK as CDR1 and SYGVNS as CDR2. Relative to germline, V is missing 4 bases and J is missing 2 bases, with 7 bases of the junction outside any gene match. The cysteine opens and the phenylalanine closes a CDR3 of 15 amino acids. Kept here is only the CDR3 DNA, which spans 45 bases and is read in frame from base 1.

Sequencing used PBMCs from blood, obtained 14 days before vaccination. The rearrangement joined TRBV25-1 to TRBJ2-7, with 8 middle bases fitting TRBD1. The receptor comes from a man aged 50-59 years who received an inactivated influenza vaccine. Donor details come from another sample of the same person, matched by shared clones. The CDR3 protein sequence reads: CASSAAGTGAYEQYF. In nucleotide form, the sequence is TGTGCCAGCAGTGCCGCCGGGACAGGTGCCTACGAGCAGTACTTC.